The clone carrying this T cell receptor beta chain was found many times. This sample stems from a study of blood T cell repertoires in COVID-19. Study-wide context: Acute and convalescent COVID-19 specimens originated in the United States, Italy and Spain.

Trimming stripped 2 bases from V and 4 bases from J, with 8 bases between. The CDR3 sequence is 13 residues long. CDR1 and CDR2 (germline): MNHEY, SVGEGT. A Seattle source enrolled patients during active infection and followed them longitudinally. As processed by the authors: It was from reference gene primer amplification that nucleated cell counts were estimated. TCRdb's copy holds only in-frame clones and misses some; the assay was immunoSEQ multiplex PCR. D and trimming were read from the DNA, whereas the V and J calls and clone size are those reported in that table. Altogether fewer than 600,000 clones are present, roughly 89% being singletons, with the ten largest covering roughly 0.84%.

This chain links TRBV6-2 or TRBV6-3 with TRBJ1-2, with a tentative D call TRBD1 (5 bases). The material sequenced was peripheral blood. The origin of this receptor is a man aged 18-30 years with COVID-19, enrolled during active disease. The CDR3 reads CASSYGGSYGYTF. For the CDR3, the DNA is TGTGCCAGCAGTTACGGGGGGTCCTATGGCTACACCTTC.